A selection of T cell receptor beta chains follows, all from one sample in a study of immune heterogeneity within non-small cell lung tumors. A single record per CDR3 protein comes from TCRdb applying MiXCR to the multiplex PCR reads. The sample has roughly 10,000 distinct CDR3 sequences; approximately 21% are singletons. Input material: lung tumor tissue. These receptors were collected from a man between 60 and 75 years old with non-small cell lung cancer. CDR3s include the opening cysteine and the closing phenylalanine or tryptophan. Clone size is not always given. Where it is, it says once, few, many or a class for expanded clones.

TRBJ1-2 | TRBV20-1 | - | CSASSGGGPEGYTF
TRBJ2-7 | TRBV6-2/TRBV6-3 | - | CASTPGTGQGADEQYF
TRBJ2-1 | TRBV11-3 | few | CASSLGTSGVNNEQFF
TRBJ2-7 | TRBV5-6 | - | CASSLEVGLAGDSEQYF
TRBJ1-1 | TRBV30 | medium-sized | CAWGRGWTEAFF
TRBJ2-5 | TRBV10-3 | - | CAISESGGSQETQYF
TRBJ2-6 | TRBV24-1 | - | CATSDHATQGANVLTF
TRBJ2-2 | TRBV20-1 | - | CSALVGTGELFF
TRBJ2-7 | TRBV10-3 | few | CAIRGDSYEQYF
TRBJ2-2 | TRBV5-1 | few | CASSLTGLTGELFF
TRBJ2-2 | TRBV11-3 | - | CASSLGVTWNTGELFF
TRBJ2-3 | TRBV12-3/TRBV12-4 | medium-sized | CASSGDNTDTQYF
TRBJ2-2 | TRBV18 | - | CASSPLQELELFF
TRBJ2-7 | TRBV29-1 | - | CSVGRAYEQYF
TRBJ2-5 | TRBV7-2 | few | CASSLEGVSAETQYF
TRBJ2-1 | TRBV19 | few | CASSSGRVQNEQFF
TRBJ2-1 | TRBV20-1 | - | CSAPGELGYNEQFF
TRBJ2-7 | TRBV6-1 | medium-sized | CASSESRTGGYEQYF
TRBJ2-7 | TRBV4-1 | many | CASSQDEGLAGGTYEQYF
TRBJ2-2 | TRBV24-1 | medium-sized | CATSDHPGLAGVPGELFF
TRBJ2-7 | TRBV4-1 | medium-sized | CASSQPGTGFHEQYF
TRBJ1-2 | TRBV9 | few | CASSVEPVNYDYTF
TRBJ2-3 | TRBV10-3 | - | CAISSDLGLAGTRDTQYF
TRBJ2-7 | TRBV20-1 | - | CSASHRSRGFEQYF
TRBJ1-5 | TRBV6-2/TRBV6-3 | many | CASSVSTGEDQPQHF
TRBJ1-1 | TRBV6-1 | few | CASSHTSTGSPSAFF
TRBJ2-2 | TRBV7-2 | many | CASSKPGRIGELFF
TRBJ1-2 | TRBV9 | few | CASSPLGQSGYTF
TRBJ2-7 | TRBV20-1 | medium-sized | CSAVRPRPGQGNHEQYF
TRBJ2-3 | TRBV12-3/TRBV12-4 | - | CASSRYLGQGTDTQYF
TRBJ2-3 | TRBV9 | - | CASSGTSGDTQYF
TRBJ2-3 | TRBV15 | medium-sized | CATSRLAGVADTQYF
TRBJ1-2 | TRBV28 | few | CASRLGSNYGYTF
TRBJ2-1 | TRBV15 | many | CATSRVRAGGPEQFF
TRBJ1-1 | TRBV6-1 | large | CASRRYGGAYSNTEAFF
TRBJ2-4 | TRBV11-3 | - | CASSLGTGDYGIQYF
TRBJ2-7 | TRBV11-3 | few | CASIRARYEQYF
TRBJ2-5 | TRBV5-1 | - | CASSHGTSGSQTQYF
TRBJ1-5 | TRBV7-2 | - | CASSPYTLGANQPQHF
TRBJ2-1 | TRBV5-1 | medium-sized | CASSPGSSGPYNEQFF
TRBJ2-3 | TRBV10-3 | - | CASARDTDTQYF
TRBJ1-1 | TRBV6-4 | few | CASSDSSENTEAFF
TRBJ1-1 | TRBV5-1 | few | CDSSPVAGNTEAFF
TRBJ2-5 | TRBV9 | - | CASSGGGSAGGEETQYF
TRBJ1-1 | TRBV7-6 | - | CASSMDRDTEAFF
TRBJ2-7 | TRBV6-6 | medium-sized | CASSYSGTAYEQYF
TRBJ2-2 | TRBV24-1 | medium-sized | CATSVGLPGGELFF
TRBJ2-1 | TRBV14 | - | CASSHSPGGYNEQFF
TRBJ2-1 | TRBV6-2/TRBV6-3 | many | CASSYSILLEQFF
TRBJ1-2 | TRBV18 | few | CASSKREYGYTF
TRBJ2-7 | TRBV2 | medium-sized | CASSAVDGISYEQYF
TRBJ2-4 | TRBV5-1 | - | CASSLTPQVSQYF
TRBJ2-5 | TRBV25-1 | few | CASSRPGQGLETQYF
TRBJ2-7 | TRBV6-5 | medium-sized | CASSYGQGGSYEQYF